This entry concerns a single T cell receptor (beta chain). Its target is not known. These data belong to a study of blood T cells in healthy people across ages. Findings and limits, study-wide: Strong correlation existed between TCR beta diversity and naive T cell percentage. A roughly linear fall in TCR beta diversity per million T cells was seen with increasing age.

A sample-barcoded 5' primer and a J-beta primer mix were used in a second PCR of about 6 to 11 cycles. A single record per CDR3 protein comes from TCRdb applying MiXCR to the 5' RACE reads. The sample lists about 640,000 distinct CDR3 sequences; 58% were seen once. The CDR3 loop spans 13 amino acids. V was cut by 7 bases and J by 7 bases, with 14 bases left in between. CDR1 is DFQATT, CDR2 SNEGSKA, per germline (reference sequence). Donation came from healthy Caucasian individuals in Russia who were aged roughly 6 to 95. Per sample, no less than 6 micrograms of total RNA were extracted. This sequence joins TRBV20-1 and TRBJ1-6, with D unclear. The clonotype originates from a man aged 55 to 70 in good health. Sequences were obtained from blood. Here the CDR3 reads CSGQTETNSPLHF. Written as DNA, the CDR3 is TGCAGTGGGCAAACAGAGACCAATTCACCCCTCCACTTT.